A single T cell receptor beta chain is shown here with its context. The data were taken from a study of blood T cell repertoires in COVID-19. Turning to the study itself: Collection of acute and convalescent COVID-19 samples took place in the United States, Italy and Spain.

Germline CDR1 reads LGHDT; CDR2 reads YNNKEL (reference sequence). There are 13 residues in the CDR3. Between the trimmed V and J ends, which lost 1 base and 3 bases, there was a span of 7 bases. Per the original methods: Researchers report that nucleated cell counts were estimated from reference gene primer amplification. Produced via immunoSEQ multiplex PCR; TCRdb's table is partial and in-frame only. V, J and clone size are those of that table, while D and trimming were read from the DNA. The sample lists about 21,000 clones, 83% occurring once. This TCR was sampled from a human donor in a cohort sampled during active COVID-19. V and J are TRBV3-1 (or the pseudogene TRBV3-2) and TRBJ2-7; no clear D gene. Sequences were obtained from peripheral blood. This CDR3 reads CASSQVYYYEQYF. The CDR3 nucleotides are TGTGCCAGCAGCCAAGTATACTACTACGAGCAGTACTTC.